This T cell receptor (beta chain) derives from a study of blood T cell repertoires in COVID-19. About the research overall: Samples came from the United States, Italy and Spain, spanning acute and convalescent COVID-19. Nucleic acid was either cDNA or gDNA, and it came from T cells, B-cell-depleted T cells, or PBMCs.

As originally analysed: Cell counts per sample came from amplifying reference gene primers. Profiled with immunoSEQ multiplex PCR; TCRdb holds only in-frame clones, not every one. The DNA gave D and trimming, while V, J and clone size come from that table. The top ten hold approximately 19% of the sample, which has some 40,000 clones, roughly nine tenths seen once. This clone occurred once. The CDR3 sequence is 16 residues long. In germline, CDR1 is SGHNT, CDR2 YYREEE (reference sequence). After removal of 4 bases from V and 0 bases from J, the junction contained 6 bases not matched to a gene. This sequence originates from a man aged 70-80 years with acute or convalescent COVID-19. Sequenced material: peripheral blood. The chain uses TRBV5-4 and TRBJ2-7, with 11 nucleotides matching TRBD1. For the CDR3, the DNA is TGTGCCAGCAGCGGCGGACAGGGGGCTTTCTCCTACGAGCAGTACTTC. It is translated as CASSGGQGAFSYEQYF. Supplemented by reference TRBV5-4 and TRBJ2-7, the full variable domain reads ETGVTQSPTHLIKTRGQQVTLRCSSQSGHNTVSWYQQALGQGPQFIFQYYREEENGRGNFPPRFSGLQFPNYSSELNVNALELDDSALYLCASSGGQGAFSYEQYFGPGTRLTVT.